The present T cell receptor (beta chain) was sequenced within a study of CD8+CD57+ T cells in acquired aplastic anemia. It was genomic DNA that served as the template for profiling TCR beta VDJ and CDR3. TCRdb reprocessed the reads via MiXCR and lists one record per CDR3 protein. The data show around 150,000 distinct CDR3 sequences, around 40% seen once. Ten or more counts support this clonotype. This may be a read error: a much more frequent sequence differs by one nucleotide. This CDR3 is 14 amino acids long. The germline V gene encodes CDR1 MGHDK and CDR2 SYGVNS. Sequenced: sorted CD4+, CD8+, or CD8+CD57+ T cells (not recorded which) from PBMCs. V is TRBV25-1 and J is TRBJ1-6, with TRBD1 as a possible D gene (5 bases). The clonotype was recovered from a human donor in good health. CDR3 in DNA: TGTACCAGCAGTGAGGGACTCAGTAATTCACCCCTCCACTTT. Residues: CTSSEGLSNSPLHF.